This passage covers 18 T cell receptor beta chains from one sample sequenced in a study of human T cells and chemical hapten exposure. MiXCR, applied by TCRdb to the RACE reads, yields one record per CDR3 protein. The data hold around 340,000 distinct CDR3 sequences, with around 7% observed a single time. Time point given: patch test 1, 2 weeks after DPC sensitization. Regarding treatment: therapeutic diphenylcyclopropenone sensitization with weekly scalp DPC. Specimen: whole blood, collected in connection with sensitization to the hapten diphenylcyclopropenone (DPC). Receptors originate from a woman between 18 and 29 years old with alopecia areata. Some clones in this sample may be carry-over from other donors' samples.

The chain carries TRBV27 and TRBJ1-2, with a possible D match to TRBD1 (6 bases). The CDR3 totals 17 residues. CDR1 MNHEY and CDR2 SMNVEV come from the germline V gene (reference sequence). The V gene lost 6 bases and the J gene lost 4 bases, with 24 bases spanning the gap. CDR3 protein: CASSSGTIPRHLYGYTF. CDR3 DNA: TGTGCCAGCAGCTCCGGGACAATACCCCGCCACCTCTATGGCTACACCTTC.

This clonotype was counted only a few times. The chain recombines TRBV20-1 with TRBJ1-1, with TRBD1 identical over 7 bases. Germline V lookup: CDR1 DFQATT, CDR2 SNEGSKA (reference sequence). The CDR3 totals 13 residues. Unmatched junction bases numbered 9, after V lost 8 bases and J lost 3 bases. Here the CDR3 DNA reads TGCAGTTACCAAACAGGGGCGGACACTGAAGCTTTCTTT. It codes for CSYQTGADTEAFF.

This rearrangement joins TRBV5-8 to TRBJ2-7; D perhaps matches TRBD2 (5 bases). The CDR3 runs 13 residues. The V gene's germline CDR1 is SGHTS and CDR2 YDEGEE. Deletions cut 2 bases from V and 11 bases from J, with 17 bases between. For the CDR3, the DNA is TGTGCCAGCAGCTTAGAGACGGGGTCATTGGAGTACTTC. Translated: CASSLETGSLEYF.

This clonotype showed up many times. The rearrangement links TRBV7-2 to TRBJ1-6; TRBD1 matches at 9 bases. Trimming cost V 3 bases and J 6 bases; bases outside gene matches: 6. There are 16 residues in the CDR3. CDR1 and CDR2 from the germline V gene are SGHTA and FQGNSA. The CDR3 loop is CASSFMTGGGNSPLHF. In nucleotides, the CDR3 is TGTGCCAGCAGCTTCATGACAGGGGGAGGTAATTCACCCCTCCACTTT.

The rearrangement uses TRBV9 and TRBJ2-3, with 9 bases identical to TRBD2. The CDR3 sequence is 15 residues long. Germline lookup yields CDR1 SGDLS and CDR2 YYNGEE. V lost 0 bases, J lost 2 bases, and 1 base stayed unmatched. CDR3 nucleotide sequence: TGTGCCAGCAGCGTAGGACTAGCGGCCACAGATACGCAGTATTTT. Its protein product is CASSVGLAATDTQYF. The full variable domain, with the rest looked up from reference TRBV9 and TRBJ2-3, is DSGVTQTPKHLITATGQRVTLRCSPRSGDLSVYWYQQSLDQGLQFLIQYYNGEERAKGNILERFSAQQFPDLHSELNLSSLELGDSALYFCASSVGLAATDTQYFGPGTRLTVL.

The rearrangement joins TRBV3-1 to TRBJ2-5; D is possibly TRBD2 (6 bases). Germline loops: CDR1 LGHDT, CDR2 YNNKEL (reference sequence). Trimming shortened V by 3 bases and J by 4 bases, and 15 bases separated the two germline ends. The length of the CDR3 is 15 residues. The CDR3 sequence is CASSQGRPGVETQYF. The CDR3 DNA follows: TGTGCCAGCAGCCAGGGACGACCGGGGGTAGAGACCCAGTACTTC.

The chain joins TRBV7-2 to TRBJ2-2, with D perhaps matching TRBD1 (5 bases). V was clipped by 2 bases and J by 4 bases, with 11 bases between them. The CDR3 totals 15 residues. CDR1 is SGHTA and CDR2 is FQGNSA in the germline V gene. Here the CDR3 reads CASSLRQGFTGELFF. CDR3 coding DNA: TGTGCCAGCAGCTTACGGCAGGGCTTCACCGGGGAGCTGTTTTTT.

This sequence joins TRBV7-3 and TRBJ1-1, with D possibly matching TRBD1 (5 bases). The germline V gene encodes CDR1 SGHTA and CDR2 FQGTGA. The CDR3 has 16 residues. V was pared by 4 bases and J by 0 bases, with 15 bases between. The CDR3 loop reads CASSSRPEGLNTEAFF. CDR3 bases: TGTGCCAGCAGCTCTCGGCCTGAGGGGCTGAACACTGAAGCTTTCTTT.

This clonotype was seen a handful of times. This rearrangement joins TRBV2 to TRBJ1-4, with 7 bases identical to TRBD1. The CDR3 runs to 18 residues. Per germline, CDR1 SNHLY and CDR2 FYNNEI. With 6 bases clipped from V and 5 bases from J, the junction kept 18 bases outside the gene matches. DNA of the CDR3: TGTGCCAGCAGCCCACCCCCGCCCGACAGGGTTTTCAATGAAAAACTGTTTTTT. This translates into CASSPPPPDRVFNEKLFF.

This clonotype was picked up many times. This chain joins TRBV7-2 and TRBJ1-3, with 9 positions matching TRBD1. In germline, CDR1 is SGHTA, CDR2 FQGNSA. CDR3 length equals 16 residues. Trimming removed 3 bases from V and 1 base from J; junction bases left unmatched: 4. The CDR3 spells CASSFTTGGSGNTIYF. DNA for the CDR3: TGTGCCAGCAGCTTTACGACAGGGGGGTCTGGAAACACCATATATTTT.

This clonotype showed up just a few times. The rearrangement joins TRBV11-2 to TRBJ1-4, with 10 bases matching TRBD1. Germline trimming cut 5 bases from V and 7 bases from J; bases unmatched to any gene: 10. The CDR3 is 16 residues long. From germline, CDR1 is SGHAT and CDR2 FQNNGV. CDR3 region: CASSLNWGQGFEKLFF. Written as DNA, the CDR3 is TGTGCCAGCAGCCTAAATTGGGGACAGGGGTTTGAAAAACTGTTTTTT.

This clonotype was counted many times. The J gene is TRBJ2-5, the V gene TRBV3-1; 8 nucleotides align to TRBD1. With 4 bases clipped from V and 4 bases from J, the junction kept 8 bases outside the gene matches. The CDR3 length is 15 residues. CDR1 and CDR2 (germline): LGHDT, YNNKEL (reference sequence). The CDR3 DNA follows: TGTGCCAGCAGCCCCCGGACAGGGCTTCGAGAGACCCAGTACTTC. This translates into CASSPRTGLRETQYF.

This clonotype was seen a handful of times. This chain connects TRBV5-5 to TRBJ1-2; tentative D call: TRBD1 (5 bases). Germline CDR1 is SGHKS and CDR2 is YYEKEE (reference sequence). Trimming shortened V by 2 bases and J by 0 bases, and 11 bases separated the two germline ends. The CDR3 consists of 15 residues. The CDR3 spells CASSFGGSANYGYTF. CDR3 coding DNA: TGTGCCAGCAGCTTCGGGGGATCCGCTAACTATGGCTACACCTTC.

The chain combines TRBV5-5 with TRBJ1-5; TRBD1 might be the D (5 bases). The V gene lost 4 bases and the J gene lost 5 bases, with 13 bases spanning the gap. Germline-derived CDR1 and CDR2 are SGHKS and YYEKEE (reference sequence). This CDR3 is 14 amino acids long. The CDR3 here is CASSPYQGDQPQHF. Written as DNA, the CDR3 is TGTGCCAGCAGCCCCTACCAGGGAGATCAGCCCCAGCATTTT.

The J gene is TRBJ2-5, the V gene TRBV12-3 or TRBV12-4; possibly TRBD1 or TRBD2 for D (5 bases each). The CDR3 is made up of 11 amino acids. Trimming left V 8 bases short and J 5 bases short, with 9 bases between. DNA for the CDR3: TGTGCCAGCGGGTGGGGGGAGACCCAGTACTTC. Translating gives CASGWGETQYF.

This clonotype was counted many times. The rearrangement links TRBV2 to TRBJ2-1, with D perhaps matching TRBD1 or TRBD2 (6 bases each). CDR3 size: 14 residues. Trimming left V 6 bases short and J 0 bases short, with 9 bases between. Germline CDR1 reads SNHLY; CDR2 reads FYNNEI. The CDR3 DNA reads TGTGCCAGCAGAGGAGGGGGCTCCTACAATGAGCAGTTCTTC. Its protein product is CASRGGGSYNEQFF.

This clonotype showed up just a few times. V usage is TRBV14 and J usage is TRBJ2-5; D might be TRBD1 (6 bases). CDR3 length equals 14 residues. V dropped 3 bases and J dropped 5 bases, with 13 bases sitting between them. Germline loops: CDR1 SGHDN, CDR2 FVKESK. CDR3 amino acids: CASSHGTLGETQYF. The CDR3 DNA reads as TGTGCCAGCAGCCACGGGACACTCGGGGAGACCCAGTACTTC.

The chain employs TRBV9 and TRBJ1-5; D gene ambiguous. The CDR3 runs to 14 residues. CDR1 and CDR2 (germline): SGDLS, YYNGEE. V gave up 0 bases and J gave up 1 base, with 5 bases separating them. CDR3 amino acids: CASSVGLSNQPQHF. CDR3 in DNA: TGTGCCAGCAGCGTAGGTCTGAGCAATCAGCCCCAGCATTTT.